This TCR beta chain was profiled in a study of regulatory T cells in long-lasting Graves disease. Many counts were recorded for this clonotype. Time point noted: newly diagnosed GD, antithyroid drugs for less than 3 months. RNA from PBMCs was the source of the TCR library. Germline trimming cut 8 bases from V and 6 bases from J; bases unmatched to any gene: 8. The CDR3 loop spans 14 amino acids. Germline-derived CDR1 and CDR2 are SNHLY and FYNNEI. Building of the TCR beta libraries involved iRepertoire HTBI primers and Arm-PCR of CDR3 regions. MiXCR, run by TCRdb on the multiplex PCR reads, gives a single entry per CDR3 protein. The sample yields about 620,000 distinct CDR3 sequences, 15% to 20% seen once. These records were also assigned to another study, of T cells in Graves' hyperthyroidism and ophthalmopathy. That paper states: Hyperthyroidism was newly diagnosed in patients aged 18 to 65 (duration under 2 months).

The J gene is TRBJ2-1, the V gene TRBV2, with 9 bases lining up with TRBD1. Sequenced material: peripheral blood mononuclear cells (PBMCs), taken at new diagnosis, from a patient treated with antithyroid drugs. The origin of this receptor is a woman in her 30s with Graves disease. CDR3 bases: TGTGCCAGCTTGAGGGACAGGGATCCCAATGAGCAGTTCTTC. This translates into CASLRDRDPNEQFF.